This T cell receptor beta chain comes out of a study of T cell responses to AZD1222 COVID-19 vaccine. Details on this clone: Its specificity is not known.

The CDR3 runs to 14 residues. Trimming left V 3 bases short and J 4 bases short, with 15 bases between. CDR1 GTSNPN and CDR2 SVGIG come from the germline V gene (reference sequence). The study's findings and limits: Regions 160-218 and 743-854 dominated among vaccine-associated CD4 TCRs spanning spike. Two AZD1222 doses significantly raised spike-specific TCR breadth and depth over controls. Clonal diversity was possibly underestimated, and white British individuals and females predominated among donors. Among those given AZD1222, only five to seven were seropositive at baseline.

Profiled with immunoSEQ multiplex PCR; TCRdb holds only in-frame clones, not every one. This table holds tens of thousands of clones, 80% to 95% found once. The sequence was collected from an adult who received the AZD1222 COVID-19 vaccine. This sequence joins TRBV30 and TRBJ1-1; D remains ambiguous. Here the sequenced sample was peripheral blood, taken 28 days after the second AZD1222 dose. CDR3 nucleotides: TGTGCCTGGAGAGACTCGCCGGCGGGCACTGAAGCTTTCTTT. Translated, it gives CAWRDSPAGTEAFF. Combining the CDR3 with reference TRBV30 and TRBJ1-1 gives the whole variable domain SQTIHQWPATLVQPVGSPLSLECTVEGTSNPNLYWYRQAAGRGLQLLFYSVGIGQISSEVPQNLSASRPQDRQFILSSKKLLLSDSGFYLCAWRDSPAGTEAFFGQGTRLTVV.